These 23 T cell receptor beta chains originate from one sample sequenced in a study of vaccination and CD4 T cells after COVID-19. Cultured CD4+ T cell DNA was sequenced using the Oncomine TCR Beta short-read assay. TCRdb analysed the PCR reads with MiXCR anew, one entry per CDR3 protein. The sample shows some 21,000 distinct CDR3 sequences, about two fifths of them seen only once. Their target antigens are unknown. The treatment was: approximately nine-day PBMC culture with coronavirus spike peptide pools or control peptides (ViraFEST assay). The sample taken for sequencing was cultured CD4+ T cells from blood. All receptors come from a human donor with COVID-19.

This clonotype has a handful of counts. V is TRBV6-5 and J is TRBJ2-3; D not resolved. Trimming stripped 0 bases from V and 0 bases from J, with 16 bases between. The CDR3 extends over 18 amino acids. Looked up from germline, CDR1 is MNHEY and CDR2 is SVGAGI. Here the CDR3 DNA reads TGTGCCAGCAGTTACTCGACCCCTAGACGAAGTAGCACAGATACGCAGTATTTT. Translating gives CASSYSTPRRSSTDTQYF.

This clonotype was picked up a small number of times. The chain employs TRBV19 and TRBJ2-2, with 12 bases aligning to TRBD1. Looked up from germline, CDR1 is LNHDA and CDR2 is SQIVND (reference sequence). The length of the CDR3 is 17 residues. V lost 2 bases and J lost 6; bases outside the gene matches: 7. CDR3 protein: CASSIKGTGGLAGELFF. The CDR3 coding sequence is TGTGCCAGTAGTATAAAAGGGACAGGGGGCCTCGCCGGGGAGCTGTTTTTT.

This clonotype turned up a few times. The chain has TRBV7-2 and TRBJ1-1; D is ambiguous. The V end was cut by 1 base, the J end by 2 bases, with 5 bases between. The CDR3 covers 13 residues. Germline V gene lookup returns CDR1 SGHTA and CDR2 FQGNSA. CDR3 sequence reads: CASSLGINTEAFF. The CDR3 DNA sequence: TGTGCCAGCAGCTTAGGGATTAACACTGAAGCTTTCTTT.

This clonotype has just a few counts. The rearrangement links TRBV5-1 to TRBJ2-5, with TRBD1 matching over 10 bases. The CDR3 has 17 amino acids. Per the germline V gene, CDR1 is SGHRS and CDR2 is YFSETQ. V shed 4 bases, J shed 1 base, and the junction held 10 bases outside the gene matches. In DNA, the CDR3 is TGCGCCAGCAGCCCTGACAGGGGGCGAGCCGCCCAAGAGACCCAGTACTTC. It specifies CASSPDRGRAAQETQYF.

The chain has TRBV7-9 and TRBJ1-6; 7 nucleotides match TRBD1. CDR1 SEHNR and CDR2 FQNEAQ come from the germline V gene (reference sequence). The trim removed 5 bases at V and 9 bases at J, leaving 10 bases unmatched. The CDR3 spans 15 residues. The CDR3 DNA reads TGTGCCAGCAGCCCGGAAGGGGGCTTAGGTTCACCCCTCCACTTT. Translating it yields CASSPEGGLGSPLHF.

The chain uses TRBV12-3 or TRBV12-4 and TRBJ2-3, with 10 bases that match TRBD2. The CDR3 spans 14 residues. Trimming took 5 bases from V and 3 from J; bases not matched to a gene: 2. In DNA form, the CDR3 reads TGTGCCAGCAGTACTAGCGGGGCAACAGATACGCAGTATTTT. Protein sequence: CASSTSGATDTQYF.

The CDR3 nucleotides read TGTGCCAGCAGCCGTTACTACGACAGGGGAGGCACACAATCAGGAAACACCATATATTTT. This codes for CASSRYYDRGGTQSGNTIYF. The chain employs TRBV4-2 and TRBJ1-3, with TRBD1 matching over 8 bases. Germline trimming cut 4 bases from V and 4 bases from J; bases unmatched to any gene: 21. Germline V gene data show CDR1 as LGHNA and CDR2 as YNFKEQ. The length of the CDR3 is 20 residues.

A few counts support this clonotype. This sequence joins TRBV20-1 and TRBJ1-1; TRBD1 is a possible D gene (5 bases). The germline V and J ends were trimmed by 6 bases and 4 bases, with 15 bases remaining between them. CDR3 size: 13 residues. CDR1 is DFQATT, CDR2 SNEGSKA, per germline (reference sequence). The DNA for the CDR3 is TGCAGTGCCCCCGCTTCCGGGGGCACTGAAGCTTTCTTT. Its translation: CSAPASGGTEAFF.

This clonotype was counted a few times. The chain is built from TRBV12-3 or TRBV12-4 and TRBJ1-5; D is uncertain. The CDR3 spans 13 residues. Trimming cost V 6 bases and J 10 bases, with 16 bases left between them. CDR3 bases: TGTGCCAGCAGGGGCGACGGACGGGATCCCCAGCATTTT. Amino acid sequence: CASRGDGRDPQHF.

This clonotype has more than one count but fewer than ten. The chain links TRBV11-3 to TRBJ2-7; possibly TRBD2 for D (6 bases). With 7 bases removed from V and 1 base from J, the gap between germline ends came to 11 bases. Looked up from germline, CDR1 is SGHNT and CDR2 is YENEEA. The CDR3 is 13 amino acids. Written as DNA, the CDR3 is TGTGCCAGCAAGTTCGGGGGATCCTACGAGCAGTACTTC. As protein: CASKFGGSYEQYF.

This rearrangement joins TRBV20-1 to TRBJ2-3; no clear D gene. Germline CDR1 and CDR2: DFQATT and SNEGSKA (reference sequence). Deletions cut 0 bases from V and 6 bases from J, with 22 bases between. CDR3 size: 17 residues. The CDR3 here is CSAREFGRGSVGDTQYF. The CDR3 nucleotides read TGCAGTGCTAGAGAGTTTGGAAGAGGAAGCGTTGGGGATACGCAGTATTTT.

The chain has TRBV6-5 and TRBJ1-1; D possibly corresponds to TRBD1 (6 bases). The V end was cut by 4 bases, the J end by 5 bases, with 14 bases between. Germline V lookup: CDR1 MNHEY, CDR2 SVGAGI. The CDR3 length is 14 residues. The CDR3 DNA follows: TGTGCCAGCAGTTTTCGGGGGACAACTACTGAAGCTTTCTTT. It codes for CASSFRGTTTEAFF.

J is TRBJ1-5 and V is TRBV10-3, with D perhaps TRBD1 (5 bases). Germline values: CDR1 ENHRY, CDR2 SYGVKD. The CDR3 is 14 residues long. The germline V and J ends were trimmed by 0 bases and 6 bases, with 9 bases remaining between them. The CDR3 DNA reads TGTGCCATCAGTGAGTCGTCAGGGATTCAGCCCCAGCATTTT. Its protein is CAISESSGIQPQHF.

This clonotype showed up just a few times. The CDR3: CASSREDRGLYGYTF. In nucleotides, the CDR3 is TGTGCCAGCAGTAGAGAGGACAGGGGCCTCTATGGCTACACCTTC. The chain couples TRBV27 to TRBJ1-2; TRBD1 matches 9 bases. V lost 5 bases and J lost 4; bases outside the gene matches: 8. Germline lookup yields CDR1 MNHEY and CDR2 SMNVEV (reference sequence). The length of the CDR3 is 15 residues.

This clonotype was seen a handful of times. This chain links TRBV7-2 with TRBJ2-5, with TRBD2 matching over 8 bases. Trimming at V came to 2 bases and at J to 4 bases, leaving 6 bases not matched to a gene. CDR3 length: 15 amino acids. CDR1 and CDR2 (germline): SGHTA, FQGNSA. The CDR3 region is CASSLSGGPGETQYF. CDR3 nucleotide sequence: TGTGCCAGCAGCTTATCGGGGGGGCCTGGAGAGACCCAGTACTTC.

The chain carries TRBV7-2 and TRBJ2-3, with 11 bases that match TRBD2. The length of the CDR3 is 14 residues. V gave up 5 bases and J gave up 9 bases; unmatched junction bases: 7. The germline CDR1 and CDR2 sequences are SGHTA and FQGNSA. The CDR3 reads CASSRSGGAGTQYF. The DNA of the CDR3 is TGTGCCAGCAGCCGTAGCGGGGGGGCCGGAACGCAGTATTTT.

This chain connects TRBV5-8 to TRBJ1-2; 8 bases map to TRBD1. Germline CDR1 and CDR2: SGHTS and YDEGEE. The CDR3 has 15 residues. With V trimmed by 3 bases and J by 4 bases, 8 bases remained unmatched. Here the CDR3 DNA reads TGTGCCAGCAGCTCCACAGGGGGAATGGGCTATGGCTACACCTTC. Encoded protein: CASSSTGGMGYGYTF.

The chain links TRBV20-1 to TRBJ1-5, with a possible D match to TRBD1 (5 bases). Trimming stripped 5 bases from V and 8 bases from J, with 7 bases between. The germline V gene encodes CDR1 DFQATT and CDR2 SNEGSKA (reference sequence). This CDR3 has 10 residues. The CDR3 DNA follows: TGCAGTGCTTCAGGGAAGCCCCAGCATTTT. Its translation: CSASGKPQHF.

The rearrangement joins TRBV29-1 to TRBJ1-2, with D unclear. CDR3 length equals 11 residues. Germline CDR1 SQVTM, CDR2 ANQGSEA. V was shortened by 8 bases and J by 4 bases, with 11 bases between the two germline ends. This chain's CDR3 is CSSSHSYGYTF. CDR3 coding DNA: TGCAGCTCGAGCCACTCCTATGGCTACACCTTC.

The chain is built from TRBV20-1 and TRBJ2-5, with 9 bases fitting TRBD2. V lost 4 bases, J lost 4 bases, and 10 bases stayed unmatched. Germline assignment: CDR1 DFQATT and CDR2 SNEGSKA (reference sequence). CDR3 length equals 15 residues. CDR3 in amino acids: CSANLAGRKGETQYF. CDR3 nucleotide sequence: TGCAGTGCTAACCTAGCGGGGAGGAAGGGAGAGACCCAGTACTTC.

The rearrangement uses TRBV20-1 and TRBJ2-1, with no clear D. Trimming left V 4 bases short and J 2 bases short, with 12 bases between. The germline gives CDR1 DFQATT, CDR2 SNEGSKA (reference sequence). This CDR3 contains 14 residues. This CDR3 reads CSATLPAAYNEQFF. The CDR3 DNA reads as TGCAGTGCTACCCTACCTGCGGCCTACAATGAGCAGTTCTTC.

This chain uses TRBV19 with TRBJ1-3; TRBD1 is a possible D gene (5 bases). Between the trimmed V and J ends, which lost 4 bases and 1 base, there was a span of 5 bases. The CDR3 has 13 amino acids. Germline V gene data show CDR1 as LNHDA and CDR2 as SQIVND (reference sequence). In DNA form, the CDR3 reads TGTGCCAGTAGTACAGGGTCTGGAAACACCATATATTTT. Translating gives CASSTGSGNTIYF.

This chain connects TRBV28 to TRBJ1-2, with D perhaps TRBD1 (5 bases). Germline V gene data show CDR1 as MDHEN and CDR2 as SYDVKM. The V end lost 6 bases, the J end lost 6 bases, and 17 bases lay between the germline ends. This CDR3 is 14 amino acids long. The CDR3 loop reads CASRMGGWPNGYTF. The CDR3 DNA sequence: TGTGCCAGCAGGATGGGGGGATGGCCTAATGGCTACACCTTC.